These 28 T cell receptor beta chains came from one sample sequenced in a study of T cell responses to AZD1222 COVID-19 vaccine (dated by TCRdb to the early 2020s). The method behind the library was the immunoSEQ multiplex PCR assay. The immuneACCESS repertoire file appears here via TCRdb, limited to in-frame rearrangements. These files lack a portion of the clones; in checked studies, under half of the deficit traces to unresolved V genes, and the cause of the others is not known. This sample has roughly 70,000 clones in its table, and approximately 90% of those were observed once. Of the sample, approximately 6.3% falls within the top ten clones. The time point label for this specimen denotes: about 28 days (+/-7) after the second vaccine dose. The sample's treatment or condition, from its label and the paper: meningococcal conjugate vaccine given as trial control. Sequencing was performed on peripheral blood, taken 28 days after the second dose of the MenACWY control vaccine. These receptors were obtained from an adult who received the MenACWY meningococcal vaccine as a control.

The chain combines TRBV11-2 with TRBJ2-2; tentatively, D is TRBD1 (5 bases). The CDR3 is 14 amino acids. Germline lookup yields CDR1 SGHAT and CDR2 FQNNGV. V lost 6 bases and J lost 0, with 8 bases in between. This CDR3 is CASSQTANTGELFF. CDR3 coding DNA: TGTGCCAGCAGTCAGACAGCGAACACCGGGGAGCTGTTTTTT.

This clone was recorded only once. The rearrangement links TRBV5-4 to TRBJ2-2, with a tentative D call TRBD2 (5 bases). V gave up 3 bases and J gave up 6 bases, with 9 bases separating them. The CDR3 runs to 13 residues. Germline CDR1 and CDR2: SGHNT and YYREEE (reference sequence). The chain's CDR3 is CASSSDSAGELFF. Written as DNA, the CDR3 is TGTGCCAGCAGCTCGGATAGCGCCGGGGAGCTGTTTTTT.

The chain has TRBV5-5 and TRBJ2-6, with unresolved D. Germline values: CDR1 SGHKS, CDR2 YYEKEE (reference sequence). With 2 bases removed from V and 2 bases from J, the gap between germline ends came to 5 bases. The CDR3 extends over 14 amino acids. CDR3 in DNA: TGTGCCAGCAGCTTTACAGCTGGGGCCAACGTCCTGACTTTC. Its protein product is CASSFTAGANVLTF. Together with reference TRBV5-5 and TRBJ2-6, the CDR3 gives the full variable domain: DAGVTQSPTHLIKTRGQQVTLRCSPISGHKSVSWYQQVLGQGPQFIFQYYEKEERGRGNFPDRFSARQFPNYSSELNVNALLLGDSALYLCASSFTAGANVLTFGAGSRLTVL.

The count of this clone is one. V and J are TRBV5-6 and TRBJ1-3, with a tentative D call TRBD1 (6 bases). This CDR3 has 13 amino acids. In germline, CDR1 is SGHDT, CDR2 YYEEEE. The V end was cut by 2 bases, the J end by 7 bases, with 10 bases between. The CDR3 loop reads CASSFWGPNTIYF. Written as DNA, the CDR3 is TGTGCCAGCAGCTTTTGGGGGCCCAACACCATATATTTT.

The V gene is TRBV19, the J gene TRBJ2-7, with a weak D call TRBD2 (6 bases). Germline loops: CDR1 LNHDA, CDR2 SQIVND (reference sequence). The CDR3 contains 12 residues. The V end was cut by 9 bases, the J end by 6 bases, with 15 bases between. The CDR3 bases are TGTGCCAGCACTAATTCGCGGGGCGAGCAGTACTTC. Amino acid sequence: CASTNSRGEQYF. The whole variable domain, remainder taken from reference TRBV19 and TRBJ2-7, is DGGITQSPKYLFRKEGQNVTLSCEQNLNHDAMYWYRQDPGQGLRLIYYSQIVNDFQKGDIAEGYSVSREKKESFPLTVTSAQKNPTAFYLCASTNSRGEQYFGPGTRLTVT.

J is TRBJ2-3 and V is TRBV5-5; 12 positions match TRBD2. The germline gives CDR1 SGHKS, CDR2 YYEKEE (reference sequence). This CDR3 is 18 amino acids long. J gave up 0 bases and V 0 bases, and 5 bases lay outside the gene matches. This chain's CDR3 is CASSLGASGRASTDTQYF. The CDR3 DNA sequence: TGTGCCAGCAGCTTGGGTGCTAGCGGGAGGGCTAGCACAGATACGCAGTATTTT.

The chain links TRBV9 to TRBJ1-2; 8 nucleotides line up with TRBD1. Trimming removed 6 bases from V and 4 bases from J; junction bases left unmatched: 5. The germline V gene has CDR1 SGDLS and CDR2 YYNGEE. CDR3 length equals 13 residues. The CDR3 protein is CASTDREAYGYTF. The CDR3 DNA sequence: TGTGCCAGCACGGACAGGGAGGCCTATGGCTACACCTTC.

The chain uses TRBV7-9 and TRBJ2-5, with a tentative D call TRBD2 (6 bases). Germline lookup yields CDR1 SEHNR and CDR2 FQNEAQ (reference sequence). The CDR3 sequence is 12 residues long. Trimming removed 8 bases at V and 3 bases at J, with 10 bases between. The CDR3, as DNA: TGTGCCAGCCAGGGAGGCGAAGAGACCCAGTACTTC. Its translation is CASQGGEETQYF. Full variable domain (missing parts from reference TRBV7-9 and TRBJ2-5): DTGVSQNPRHKITKRGQNVTFRCDPISEHNRLYWYRQTLGQGPEFLTYFQNEAQLEKSRLLSDRFSAERPKGSFSTLEIQRTEQGDSAMYLCASQGGEETQYFGPGTRLLVL.

J is TRBJ1-2 and V is TRBV9; D is ambiguous. V was clipped by 5 bases and J by 2 bases, with 13 bases between them. The CDR3 is 14 residues long. CDR1 is SGDLS, CDR2 YYNGEE, per germline. The DNA of the CDR3 is TGTGCCAGCAGAAGCCGGTCACTAAACTATGGCTACACCTTC. Its protein is CASRSRSLNYGYTF.

The chain uses TRBV6-4 and TRBJ1-3; 7 nucleotides agree with TRBD1. From germline, CDR1 is MRHNA and CDR2 SNTAGT. Losses at the gene ends were 0 bases for V and 3 bases for J; bases not matched to a gene: 14. The CDR3 has 19 residues. The CDR3 DNA reads as TGTGCCAGCAGTGACTCGAAGTATAGGGGGCCCAAGGGTGGAAACACCATATATTTT. As protein: CASSDSKYRGPKGGNTIYF.

The chain employs TRBV27 and TRBJ2-3; D unresolved. From germline, CDR1 is MNHEY and CDR2 SMNVEV (reference sequence). The CDR3 length is 13 residues. Trimming shortened V by 4 bases and J by 6 bases, and 11 bases separated the two germline ends. The DNA of the CDR3 is TGTGCCAGCAGTTCACATCGGTCCGATACGCAGTATTTT. Amino acids: CASSSHRSDTQYF.

This chain links TRBV28 with TRBJ1-3; D is unresolved. CDR3 length equals 15 residues. Germline values: CDR1 MDHEN, CDR2 SYDVKM. V lost 4 bases, J lost 4 bases, and 14 bases lay in between. In DNA, the CDR3 is TGTGCCAGCAGTTCCGCGACCCTGAGCGGAAACACCATATATTTT. As protein: CASSSATLSGNTIYF.

The chain couples TRBV19 to TRBJ1-1, with D hard to call. The V end was cut by 2 bases, the J end by 2 bases, with 12 bases between. CDR3 length: 15 amino acids. CDR1 and CDR2 from the germline V gene are LNHDA and SQIVND (reference sequence). CDR3 in amino acids: CASSISAITNTEAFF. CDR3 coding DNA: TGTGCCAGTAGTATATCGGCCATAACCAACACTGAAGCTTTCTTT.

The chain carries TRBV7-8 and TRBJ2-3, with 13 bases matching TRBD2. V gave up 5 bases and J gave up 4 bases; unmatched junction bases: 9. This CDR3 has 17 amino acids. The germline V gene encodes CDR1 SGHVS and CDR2 FQNEAQ. The CDR3 DNA follows: TGTGCCAGCAGCCTATGGGGACTAGCGGGATCCCCAGATACGCAGTATTTT. Its protein product is CASSLWGLAGSPDTQYF.

The chain combines TRBV6-5 with TRBJ2-5; D call uncertain. V dropped 0 bases and J dropped 5 bases, with 7 bases sitting between them. Germline assignment: CDR1 MNHEY and CDR2 SVGAGI. CDR3 length: 13 amino acids. The CDR3 is CASSYSTGETQYF. The CDR3, as DNA: TGTGCCAGCAGTTACTCAACCGGCGAGACCCAGTACTTC.

The J gene is TRBJ2-7, the V gene TRBV5-1; D may be TRBD1 or TRBD2 (6 bases each). This CDR3 is built from 18 residues. V was clipped by 2 bases and J by 3 bases, with 24 bases between them. Germline V gene lookup returns CDR1 SGHRS and CDR2 YFSETQ. The CDR3 is CASSFGQAGRGGYYEQYF. CDR3 DNA: TGCGCCAGCAGCTTCGGGCAGGCGGGGCGTGGGGGCTACTACGAGCAGTACTTC.

The chain uses TRBV5-1 and TRBJ2-3, with TRBD1 matching 7 bases. CDR3 length: 15 residues. Trimming removed 4 bases from V and 2 bases from J; junction bases left unmatched: 7. Germline-derived CDR1 and CDR2 are SGHRS and YFSETQ. The CDR3 DNA reads as TGCGCCAGCAGCGATGACAGGGTCTTCACAGATACGCAGTATTTT. It is translated as CASSDDRVFTDTQYF. The whole variable domain, filled in from reference TRBV5-1 and TRBJ2-3, reads KAGVTQTPRYLIKTRGQQVTLSCSPISGHRSVSWYQQTPGQGLQFLFEYFSETQRNKGNFPGRFSGRQFSNSRSEMNVSTLELGDSALYLCASSDDRVFTDTQYFGPGTRLTVL.

V and J are TRBV5-1 and TRBJ2-7; D is possibly TRBD1 (6 bases). The V end lost 5 bases, the J end lost 3 bases, and 21 bases lay between the germline ends. Germline CDR1 is SGHRS and CDR2 is YFSETQ. This CDR3 is built from 16 residues. The DNA for the CDR3 is TGCGCCAGCAGTTTAGGTCCGGGGACACAGTACTACGAGCAGTACTTC. Its translation: CASSLGPGTQYYEQYF.

This chain links TRBV6-2 or TRBV6-3 with TRBJ2-7; 10 bases agree with TRBD2. The CDR3 covers 15 residues. Germline loops: CDR1 MNHEY, CDR2 SVGEGT. Trimming cost V 2 bases and J 8 bases; bases outside gene matches: 9. The CDR3 DNA reads as TGTGCCAGCAGTTACGGGCCTAGCGGGAGTGTCAAGCAGTACTTC. It codes for CASSYGPSGSVKQYF.

This clone was counted a single time. The chain links TRBV11-3 to TRBJ2-7; 9 bases map to TRBD2. The CDR3 has 16 amino acids. Germline V gene lookup returns CDR1 SGHNT and CDR2 YENEEA. The V segment lost 4 bases and the J segment 2 bases; nucleotides outside the gene matches: 9. The DNA for the CDR3 is TGTGCCAGCAGCTCCCGAGCGGGAGGCCCCCCCTACGAGCAGTACTTC. It codes for CASSSRAGGPPYEQYF.

J is TRBJ2-1 and V is TRBV5-1; D uncertain. Germline CDR1 SGHRS, CDR2 YFSETQ. Trimming removed 0 bases from V and 0 bases from J, with 7 bases in between. The CDR3 is 15 amino acids. The CDR3 DNA follows: TGCGCCAGCAGCTTGGAGTGGGGCTCCTACAATGAGCAGTTCTTC. Amino acid sequence: CASSLEWGSYNEQFF. The whole variable domain, filled in from reference TRBV5-1 and TRBJ2-1, reads KAGVTQTPRYLIKTRGQQVTLSCSPISGHRSVSWYQQTPGQGLQFLFEYFSETQRNKGNFPGRFSGRQFSNSRSEMNVSTLELGDSALYLCASSLEWGSYNEQFFGPGTRLTVL.

This chain links TRBV7-6 with TRBJ2-3; D possibly corresponds to TRBD2 (5 bases). The CDR3 totals 15 residues. V dropped 0 bases and J dropped 0 bases, with 7 bases sitting between them. The germline gives CDR1 SGHVS, CDR2 FNYEAQ. The CDR3 spells CASSLAPGSTDTQYF. In nucleotides, the CDR3 is TGTGCCAGCAGCTTAGCGCCGGGAAGCACAGATACGCAGTATTTT.

In DNA form, the CDR3 reads TGTGCCACCAGTGACCCTGCGACAGGGGGAGGCTATGGCTACACCTTC. This encodes CATSDPATGGGYGYTF. The V call is TRBV24-1, the J call TRBJ1-2; 9 positions agree with TRBD1. Germline CDR1 reads KGHDR; CDR2 reads SFDVKD. CDR3 size: 16 residues. V trimming: 4 bases; J trimming: 4 bases; junction bases outside the gene matches: 9.

The gene calls are TRBV3-1 (or the pseudogene TRBV3-2) and TRBJ2-2; no firm D call. The length of the CDR3 is 14 residues. The germline V gene encodes CDR1 LGHDT and CDR2 YNNKEL (reference sequence). Deletions cut 0 bases from V and 4 bases from J, with 6 bases between. The CDR3 loop reads CASSQDTATGELFF. CDR3 in DNA: TGTGCCAGCAGCCAAGATACTGCCACCGGGGAGCTGTTTTTT.

This clone was observed a single time. The chain has TRBV4-3 and TRBJ2-3, with 9 bases aligning to TRBD2. Germline values: CDR1 LGHNA, CDR2 YSLEER. The CDR3 runs 17 residues. Trimming at V came to 0 bases and at J to 5 bases, leaving 9 bases not matched to a gene. The CDR3 is CASSQDPSGGSLDTQYF. The CDR3 nucleotides read TGCGCCAGCAGCCAAGACCCCAGCGGGGGGTCATTAGATACGCAGTATTTT.

The CDR3 sequence is CASSPRTQGASYSGNTIYF. CDR3 bases: TGTGCCAGCAGTCCCCGAACCCAGGGAGCCTCGTACTCTGGAAACACCATATATTTT. The chain couples TRBV27 to TRBJ1-3, with D perhaps TRBD1 (5 bases). This CDR3 contains 19 residues. Trimming removed 5 bases from V and 0 bases from J, with 23 bases in between. Germline V gene sequence: CDR1 MNHEY, CDR2 SMNVEV (reference sequence).

The J gene is TRBJ2-7, the V gene TRBV27; D unclear. Per the germline V gene, CDR1 is MNHEY and CDR2 is SMNVEV (reference sequence). V lost 2 bases to trimming and J lost 3 bases, with 2 bases between them. This CDR3 spans 11 amino acids. As DNA, the CDR3 is TGTGCCAGCAGTTTACTCTACGAGCAGTACTTC. Translated, it gives CASSLLYEQYF.

The CDR3, as DNA: TGTGCCAGCAGTTGGAGGGAGTATGGCTACACCTTC. It yields the protein CASSWREYGYTF. The chain recombines TRBV28 with TRBJ1-2; no clear D gene. Deletions cut 4 bases from V and 5 bases from J, with 8 bases between. The CDR3 runs to 12 residues. Germline-derived CDR1 and CDR2 are MDHEN and SYDVKM.